A single sample is the source of the 20 T cell receptor beta chains below, sequenced in a study of blood T cell repertoires in COVID-19. TCRdb's copy holds only in-frame clones and misses some; the assay was immunoSEQ multiplex PCR. This repertoire shows around 100,000 clones, 87% found once; its top ten account for just under 20%. Sequences were obtained from peripheral blood. All receptors derive from a human donor in a cohort sampled during active COVID-19.

The chain combines TRBV12-3 or TRBV12-4 with TRBJ1-2; perhaps TRBD1 as D (5 bases). There are 13 residues in the CDR3. V lost 7 bases and J lost 7, with 16 bases in between. The CDR3 spells CASIFRDSGGYTF. The CDR3 DNA follows: TGTGCCAGCATCTTCAGGGACTCCGGTGGCTACACCTTC.

The V and J genes are TRBV28 and TRBJ1-5; D is unresolved. This CDR3 contains 14 residues. V was clipped by 2 bases and J by 4 bases, with 9 bases between them. Germline V gene data show CDR1 as MDHEN and CDR2 as SYDVKM. This chain's CDR3 is CASSLDFRNQPQHF. The CDR3 region has the DNA TGTGCCAGCAGTTTAGATTTCAGGAATCAGCCCCAGCATTTT.

This chain connects TRBV5-1 to TRBJ2-7; the match to TRBD1 covers 9 bases. The CDR3 totals 16 residues. The germline gives CDR1 SGHRS, CDR2 YFSETQ. The V segment lost 0 bases and the J segment 0 bases; nucleotides outside the gene matches: 4. CDR3 sequence reads: CASSLVDRGSSYEQYF. CDR3 in DNA: TGCGCCAGCAGCTTGGTCGACAGGGGGAGCTCCTACGAGCAGTACTTC.

The gene calls are TRBV6-9 and TRBJ2-3; no firm D call. V was trimmed by 11 bases and J by 0 bases, leaving 30 bases between them. This CDR3 spans 19 amino acids. Per the germline V gene, CDR1 is MNHGY and CDR2 is SVAAGI. CDR3 loop: CAVFRWSQPISRSTDTQYF. CDR3 sequence (DNA): TGTGCCGTTTTCCGTTGGAGTCAACCTATTAGCAGAAGCACAGATACGCAGTATTTT.

The rearrangement links TRBV4-2 to TRBJ2-2; 8 bases line up with TRBD2. There are 16 residues in the CDR3. Germline V lookup: CDR1 LGHNA, CDR2 YNFKEQ. Germline trimming cut 0 bases from V and 5 bases from J; bases unmatched to any gene: 5. CDR3 in DNA: TGTGCCAGCAGCCAAGAACAGCGGGAGATGACCGGGGAGCTGTTTTTT. It codes for CASSQEQREMTGELFF.

The table lists this clone with a count of one. The CDR3 loop is CASNGDRDPHEQFF. In DNA form, the CDR3 reads TGTGCCAGTAATGGTGACAGGGACCCGCATGAGCAGTTCTTC. This chain links TRBV19 with TRBJ2-1, with 7 bases lining up with TRBD1. From germline, CDR1 is LNHDA and CDR2 SQIVND (reference sequence). This CDR3 comprises 14 residues. Trimming cost V 7 bases and J 8 bases; bases outside gene matches: 11.

The chain couples TRBV5-1 to TRBJ2-2; possibly TRBD2 for D (6 bases). Germline CDR1 SGHRS, CDR2 YFSETQ. With 5 bases removed from V and 2 bases from J, the gap between germline ends came to 19 bases. The CDR3 length is 17 residues. The chain's CDR3 is CASRNLAEGTNTGELFF. The CDR3 DNA reads TGCGCCAGCAGGAACCTCGCGGAGGGGACCAACACCGGGGAGCTGTTTTTT.

V gene TRBV6-5 combines with J gene TRBJ1-2, with 10 nucleotides matching TRBD1. The CDR3 loop spans 15 amino acids. Per germline, CDR1 MNHEY and CDR2 SVGAGI. J gave up 4 bases and V 6 bases, and 8 bases lay outside the gene matches. The CDR3 is CASRRSTGGAYGYTF. The CDR3 coding sequence is TGTGCCAGCAGGAGGTCGACAGGGGGCGCCTATGGCTACACCTTC.

The chain recombines TRBV27 with TRBJ1-4, with D unresolved. V was clipped by 0 bases and J by 5 bases, with 10 bases between them. The germline gives CDR1 MNHEY, CDR2 SMNVEV (reference sequence). This CDR3 contains 15 residues. CDR3 in DNA: TGTGCCAGCAGTTTATCTCGGGGTAGGAATGAAAAACTGTTTTTT. Translating gives CASSLSRGRNEKLFF.

This clone has just one count. The J gene is TRBJ2-7, the V gene TRBV5-1, with D maybe TRBD2 (6 bases). The CDR3 contains 13 residues. V was shortened by 0 bases and J by 5 bases, with 9 bases between the two germline ends. The germline gives CDR1 SGHRS, CDR2 YFSETQ. CDR3 sequence reads: CASSLGLVNEQYF. The CDR3 region has the DNA TGCGCCAGCAGCTTGGGACTAGTCAACGAGCAGTACTTC.

The chain recombines TRBV18 with TRBJ2-7; 7 nucleotides line up with TRBD1. V lost 3 bases, J lost 3 bases, and 2 bases stayed unmatched. CDR3 length equals 13 residues. Germline V gene sequence: CDR1 KGHSH, CDR2 LQKENI. The CDR3 is CASSPRTGYEQYF. The CDR3, as DNA: TGTGCCAGCTCACCCAGGACAGGCTACGAGCAGTACTTC.

This chain joins TRBV16 and TRBJ2-3, with D possibly being TRBD2 (6 bases). Germline assignment: CDR1 KGHSY and CDR2 FQNENV. The CDR3 is made up of 16 amino acids. Trimming shortened V by 3 bases and J by 0 bases, and 13 bases separated the two germline ends. The CDR3 DNA reads TGTGCCAGCAGCCAGGGACTGTATGAGAGCACAGATACGCAGTATTTT. Its translation is CASSQGLYESTDTQYF.

The rearrangement links TRBV11-3 to TRBJ2-3; a possible D gene is TRBD2 (5 bases). The CDR3 has 14 residues. The germline CDR1 and CDR2 sequences are SGHNT and YENEEA. Trimming shortened V by 8 bases and J by 4 bases, and 16 bases separated the two germline ends. The CDR3 bases are TGTGCCAGCGCCCCAGGAGCGCGGGCAGATACGCAGTATTTT. It specifies CASAPGARADTQYF.

The rearrangement uses TRBV6-2 or TRBV6-3 and TRBJ2-3; TRBD2 is a possible D gene (6 bases). V was shortened by 0 bases and J by 7 bases, with 14 bases between the two germline ends. The germline V gene has CDR1 MNHEY and CDR2 SVGEGT. This CDR3 is 15 amino acids long. CDR3 DNA sequence: TGTGCCAGCAGTTACTCGACCGGGAGCCTCAATACGCAGTATTTT. Residues: CASSYSTGSLNTQYF.

The chain combines TRBV27 with TRBJ1-6; D is perhaps TRBD1 (5 bases). With 6 bases removed from V and 8 bases from J, the gap between germline ends came to 17 bases. CDR1 and CDR2 (germline): MNHEY, SMNVEV (reference sequence). This CDR3 spans 15 amino acids. The CDR3, as DNA: TGTGCCAGCAGGAACAAACAGGTTCCCTATTCACCCCTCCACTTT. Protein sequence: CASRNKQVPYSPLHF.

The chain joins TRBV12-2 to TRBJ2-7; the table's D call, TRBD2, has no DNA check behind it. TRBV12-2 is an annotated pseudogene. CDR3 size: 16 residues. Here the CDR3 reads CASRGTSGGIYYEQYF. Written as DNA, the CDR3 is TGTGCAAGTCGCGGGACTAGCGGGGGGATTTACTACGAGCAGTACTTC.

The chain carries TRBV24-1 and TRBJ2-1, with 7 bases fitting TRBD1. This CDR3 spans 13 amino acids. In germline, CDR1 is KGHDR, CDR2 SFDVKD. The J segment lost 7 bases and the V segment lost 7 bases, leaving 6 bases of the junction unmatched. The CDR3 sequence: CATSRQGRNEQFF. CDR3 nucleotide sequence: TGTGCCACCAGCAGACAGGGTAGGAATGAGCAGTTCTTC.

The chain links TRBV11-2 to TRBJ1-5, with 10 bases lining up with TRBD1. J was trimmed by 0 bases and V by 7 bases; bases with no gene match: 12. CDR3 length: 18 residues. Germline CDR1 is SGHAT and CDR2 is FQNNGV. CDR3 coding DNA: TGTGCCAGCACCCGAGGGGACAGGGGTCAATATAGCAATCAGCCCCAGCATTTT. Encoded protein: CASTRGDRGQYSNQPQHF.

The chain joins TRBV12-3 or TRBV12-4 to TRBJ1-2; tentatively, D is TRBD1 (5 bases). The CDR3 length is 12 residues. V lost 3 bases to trimming and J lost 8 bases, with 10 bases between them. The CDR3: CASSLIGGGYTF. As DNA, the CDR3 is TGTGCCAGCAGTTTGATCGGGGGGGGCTACACCTTC.

The V and J genes are TRBV6-2 or TRBV6-3 and TRBJ2-3, with a tentative D call TRBD1 (5 bases). The V gene lost 0 bases and the J gene lost 10 bases, with 11 bases spanning the gap. The CDR3 length is 13 residues. Germline V gene data show CDR1 as MNHEY and CDR2 as SVGEGT. CDR3 region: CASSYSSAGPQYF. The DNA of the CDR3 is TGTGCCAGCAGTTACTCGAGTGCAGGGCCGCAGTATTTT.